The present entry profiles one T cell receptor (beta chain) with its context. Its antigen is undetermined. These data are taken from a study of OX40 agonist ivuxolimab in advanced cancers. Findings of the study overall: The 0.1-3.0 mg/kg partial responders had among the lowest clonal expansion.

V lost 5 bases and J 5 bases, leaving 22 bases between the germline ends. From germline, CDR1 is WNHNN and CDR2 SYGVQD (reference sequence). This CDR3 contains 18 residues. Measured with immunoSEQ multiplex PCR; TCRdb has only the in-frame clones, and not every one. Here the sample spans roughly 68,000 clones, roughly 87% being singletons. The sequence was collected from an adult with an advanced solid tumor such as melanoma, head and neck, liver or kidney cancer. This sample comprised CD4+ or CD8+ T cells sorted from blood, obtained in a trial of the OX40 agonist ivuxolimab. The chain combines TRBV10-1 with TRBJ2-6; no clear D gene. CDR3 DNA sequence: TGCGCCAGCAGTTGCACACCAAGATCGCAAAGTCGGGCCAACGTCCTGACTTTC. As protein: CASSCTPRSQSRANVLTF.